One and the same sample provided the 18 T cell receptor beta chains below, sequenced in a study of metastatic and nonmetastatic thyroid tumors. TCRdb reprocessed the PCR reads using MiXCR. The sample carries some 38,000 clones, roughly 50% recorded once. All patients reached thyroid surgery having received no treatment beforehand. The sample consisted of tumor tissue. The receptors shown here come from a male donor with papillary thyroid cancer or a benign thyroid nodule (not recorded which). Some clones in this sample may be carry-over from other donors' samples.

The chain is built from TRBV6-1 and TRBJ2-3, with 8 bases fitting TRBD2. Germline V gene data show CDR1 as MNHNS and CDR2 as SASEGT. The CDR3 has 14 residues. Trimming removed 8 bases from V and 5 bases from J; junction bases left unmatched: 9. Here the CDR3 reads CASGPAGDLDTQYF. In nucleotides, the CDR3 is TGTGCCAGCGGTCCAGCGGGAGATTTAGATACGCAGTATTTT.

This clone was observed a handful of times. V usage is TRBV4-3 and J usage is TRBJ1-5; possible D gene TRBD1, 6 bases. V shed 3 bases and J shed 4 bases, with 10 bases lying between them. Germline V gene sequence: CDR1 LGHNA, CDR2 YSLEER. The CDR3 has 14 residues. CDR3 sequence reads: CASSQDSFNQPQHF. Written as DNA, the CDR3 is TGCGCCAGCAGCCAGGACAGTTTTAATCAGCCCCAGCATTTT.

This chain uses TRBV9 with TRBJ2-2; D perhaps matches TRBD2 (6 bases). Trimming took 4 bases from V and 4 from J, leaving 14 bases between them. Germline CDR1 is SGDLS and CDR2 is YYNGEE. The CDR3 is made up of 15 amino acids. The CDR3 DNA follows: TGTGCCAGCAGCTCCCCGGGACTGAGCACCGGGGAGCTGTTTTTT. It specifies CASSSPGLSTGELFF.

The chain employs TRBV18 and TRBJ1-3; 8 bases match TRBD1. J gave up 2 bases and V 3 bases, and 9 bases lay outside the gene matches. The CDR3 has 17 residues. Looked up from germline, CDR1 is KGHSH and CDR2 is LQKENI. For the CDR3, the DNA is TGTGCCAGCTCACCGCTCAGGGGGCAGTCAGCTGGAAACACCATATATTTT. Translation gives CASSPLRGQSAGNTIYF. Looking up the rest from reference TRBV18 and TRBJ1-3 gives the full variable domain: NAGVMQNPRHLVRRRGQEARLRCSPMKGHSHVYWYRQLPEEGLKFMVYLQKENIIDESGMPKERFSAEFPKEGPSILRIQQVVRGDSAAYFCASSPLRGQSAGNTIYFGEGSWLTVV.

The chain uses TRBV18 and TRBJ1-1; possibly TRBD1 for D (6 bases). CDR3 length: 17 amino acids. The V gene's germline CDR1 is KGHSH and CDR2 LQKENI. The V end lost 6 bases, the J end lost 0 bases, and 20 bases lay between the germline ends. CDR3 protein: CASSLSRETGLNTEAFF. CDR3 sequence (DNA): TGTGCCAGCTCCCTAAGTCGTGAGACAGGACTGAACACTGAAGCTTTCTTT.

This clone is large by share. The rearrangement uses TRBV2 and TRBJ1-3; D is perhaps TRBD1 (5 bases). V lost 2 bases to trimming and J lost 3 bases, with 11 bases between them. In germline, CDR1 is SNHLY, CDR2 FYNNEI. The CDR3 has 15 amino acids. The CDR3 region has the DNA TGTGCCAGCAGTGAAAGGGACCGTATTGGAAACACCATATATTTT. Encoded protein: CASSERDRIGNTIYF.

This chain connects TRBV5-1 to TRBJ2-6; no definite D call. Germline values: CDR1 SGHRS, CDR2 YFSETQ. Trimming removed 4 bases from V and 4 bases from J, with 12 bases in between. The CDR3 is 15 amino acids. The CDR3 region has the DNA TGCGCCAGCAGCACTTTGGGTGGAGGGGCCAACGTCCTGACTTTC. Translated, it gives CASSTLGGGANVLTF.

The CDR3 DNA is TGTGCCAGCAGTCTACAGGCGCCGGAGGCTTTCTTT. Translation: CASSLQAPEAFF. The chain is built from TRBV12-3 or TRBV12-4 and TRBJ1-1, with TRBD1 as a possible D gene (5 bases). The CDR3 is made up of 12 amino acids. V lost 5 bases to trimming and J lost 11 bases, with 15 bases between them.

The V and J genes are TRBV11-2 and TRBJ2-7, with 9 bases that match TRBD1. After removal of 3 bases from V and 4 bases from J, the junction contained 1 base not matched to a gene. Germline values: CDR1 SGHAT, CDR2 FQNNGV. CDR3 length: 13 amino acids. The CDR3 sequence: CASSFGQGYEQYF. DNA for the CDR3: TGTGCCAGCAGCTTTGGACAGGGGTACGAGCAGTACTTC.

The chain is built from TRBV7-2 and TRBJ1-6; TRBD1 agrees at 7 bases. V trimming: 8 bases; J trimming: 0 bases; junction bases outside the gene matches: 4. Germline lookup yields CDR1 SGHTA and CDR2 FQGNSA. The CDR3 has 15 residues. CDR3 protein: CASQGQRSYNSPLHF. CDR3 nucleotide sequence: TGTGCCAGCCAGGGACAGCGCTCCTATAATTCACCCCTCCACTTT.

This clone appeared a few times. This chain joins TRBV19 and TRBJ2-1; 7 positions agree with TRBD2. Germline values: CDR1 LNHDA, CDR2 SQIVND (reference sequence). The J segment lost 3 bases and the V segment lost 7 bases, leaving 9 bases of the junction unmatched. There are 15 residues in the CDR3. The CDR3 DNA is TGTGCCAGTATTCCCGGCACGGGGGGCTACAATGAGCAGTTCTTC. Its protein product is CASIPGTGGYNEQFF.

This clone was seen a single time. The CDR3 reads CSASSGGENTIYF. The CDR3 bases are TGCAGTGCTAGTTCAGGGGGCGAAAACACCATATATTTT. J is TRBJ1-3 and V is TRBV20-1; 8 positions match TRBD1. Per the germline V gene, CDR1 is DFQATT and CDR2 is SNEGSKA (reference sequence). Losses at the gene ends were 3 bases for V and 6 bases for J; bases not matched to a gene: 4. This CDR3 has 13 residues.

This clone showed up just a few times. This sequence joins TRBV24-1 and TRBJ2-7; tentatively, D is TRBD2 (5 bases). From germline, CDR1 is KGHDR and CDR2 SFDVKD. The CDR3 spans 13 residues. With 2 bases removed from V and 2 bases from J, the gap between germline ends came to 6 bases. CDR3 coding DNA: TGTGCCACCAGTGATTGGCGGGCCTACGAGCAGTACTTC. Translated: CATSDWRAYEQYF.

V gene TRBV20-1 combines with J gene TRBJ2-1; 7 bases agree with TRBD2. The CDR3 totals 15 residues. Germline CDR1 is DFQATT and CDR2 is SNEGSKA (reference sequence). V lost 6 bases, J lost 7 bases, and 15 bases stayed unmatched. CDR3 in amino acids: CSAHIWDYGWNEQFF. Here the CDR3 DNA reads TGCAGTGCCCATATTTGGGACTATGGGTGGAATGAGCAGTTCTTC.

The V and J genes are TRBV20-1 and TRBJ2-3; TRBD1 matches 9 bases. The CDR3 extends over 16 amino acids. In germline, CDR1 is DFQATT, CDR2 SNEGSKA (reference sequence). V shed 6 bases, J shed 3 bases, and the junction held 13 bases outside the gene matches. The CDR3 is CSAEPRDREGTDTQYF. CDR3 bases: TGCAGTGCGGAACCTCGGGACAGGGAGGGAACAGATACGCAGTATTTT.

The gene calls are TRBV25-1 and TRBJ1-1; TRBD1 agrees at 7 bases. V shed 6 bases, J shed 3 bases, and the junction held 4 bases outside the gene matches. Germline CDR1 reads MGHDK; CDR2 reads SYGVNS. This CDR3 has 13 amino acids. Here the CDR3 DNA reads TGTGCCAGCAGGCGGGACAGCCACACTGAAGCTTTCTTT. This encodes CASRRDSHTEAFF.

The chain employs TRBV6-2 or TRBV6-3 and TRBJ1-1; 7 bases are a match to TRBD1. Germline V gene lookup returns CDR1 MNHEY and CDR2 SVGEGT. With 7 bases clipped from V and 7 bases from J, the junction kept 9 bases outside the gene matches. The CDR3 is 13 amino acids. The CDR3 region has the DNA TGTGCCAGCAACCTTGCTGGGGACAGTGAAGCTTTCTTT. Residues: CASNLAGDSEAFF.

This chain uses TRBV20-1 with TRBJ1-6, with TRBD1 matching over 8 bases. V lost 6 bases to trimming and J lost 10 bases; unmatched junction nucleotides: 11. The CDR3 spans 14 residues. Germline assignment: CDR1 DFQATT and CDR2 SNEGSKA (reference sequence). The CDR3 DNA follows: TGCAGTGCCCAAGGACAGGGTCAATGGTCACCCCTCCACTTT. Amino acid sequence: CSAQGQGQWSPLHF.